This TCR beta chain was captured by sequencing in a study of blood T cell repertoires in COVID-19. Whole-study context: COVID-19 samples from acute and convalescent phases originated in the United States, Italy and Spain. T cells, B-cell-depleted T cells, or PBMCs provided the cDNA or gDNA that served as material.

As originally analysed: Reference gene primer amplification yielded estimated nucleated cell counts. TCRdb's copy holds only in-frame clones and misses some; the assay was immunoSEQ multiplex PCR. The V and J calls and clone size come from that table; D and trimming were worked out from the DNA. Of just over 150,000 clones listed, 75% to 90% are singletons. The CDR3 is made up of 14 amino acids. Trimming removed 5 bases at V and 4 bases at J, with 13 bases between. Germline lookup yields CDR1 SGHAT and CDR2 FQNNGV. The origin of this receptor is a human donor with acute or convalescent COVID-19. The donor label of this sample is uncertain. What was sequenced was peripheral blood. V is TRBV11-2 and J is TRBJ2-3; D may be TRBD1 (6 bases). The CDR3 loop is CASSLSKGADTQYF. CDR3 in DNA: TGTGCCAGCAGCCTTTCGAAGGGGGCAGATACGCAGTATTTT.